The entry below gives a single TCR beta chain sequence along with its context. Distinct nucleotide sequences in the sample also encode this CDR3. Produced via immunoSEQ multiplex PCR; TCRdb's table is partial and in-frame only. The sample lists about 120,000 clones, about 94% occurring once. The CDR3 spans 14 residues. Trimming took 1 base from V and 4 from J; bases not matched to a gene: 0. Germline CDR1 and CDR2: SGHAT and FQNNGV. This sample is drawn from a study of T cell changes during pregnancy in multiple sclerosis. V gene TRBV11-2 combines with J gene TRBJ1-5; 8 bases are a match to TRBD1. The specimen was peripheral blood, collected before pregnancy. The sequence came from a female donor with multiple sclerosis, enrolled in a pregnancy study. CDR3 nucleotides: TGTGCCAGCAGCTTAGGACAGGGGAATCAGCCCCAGCATTTT. Amino acid sequence: CASSLGQGNQPQHF.